This T cell receptor (beta chain) was captured in a study of T cells in Graves' hyperthyroidism and ophthalmopathy. Whole-study results and caveats: The model forecast ophthalmopathy, anticipating it by a median around 6.9 months before onset. Most thyroid clonotypes that were expanded above 0.001 also turned up in blood.

RNA transcripts served as the template for amplifying TCR beta CDR3 regions. Using the HTBI primer set, a first-round RT-PCR was run on the TCR CDR3. TCRdb re-derived calls from the multiplex PCR reads in MiXCR, one entry per CDR3 protein. Of a few hundred thousand distinct CDR3 sequences listed, around 15% were seen once; the top ten hold 5% to 6%. This CDR3 has 11 amino acids. V was pared by 1 base and J by 13 bases, with 8 bases between. Germline V gene data show CDR1 as SGHTA and CDR2 as FQGNSA. Exclusions: uncontrolled infection, other autoimmune disease, pregnancy, lactation. Extraction of PBMCs used 9 to 10 ml of fresh peripheral blood. This clonotype has a count of ten or more. What it binds is unknown.

The chain is built from TRBV7-2 and TRBJ2-1; D is unclear. The sequencing input was blood. This receptor was taken from a woman aged 18-30 years with Graves' hyperthyroidism. The CDR3 coding sequence is TGTGCCAGCAGCTTAGGACCAACCCAGTTCTTC. Protein product: CASSLGPTQFF.